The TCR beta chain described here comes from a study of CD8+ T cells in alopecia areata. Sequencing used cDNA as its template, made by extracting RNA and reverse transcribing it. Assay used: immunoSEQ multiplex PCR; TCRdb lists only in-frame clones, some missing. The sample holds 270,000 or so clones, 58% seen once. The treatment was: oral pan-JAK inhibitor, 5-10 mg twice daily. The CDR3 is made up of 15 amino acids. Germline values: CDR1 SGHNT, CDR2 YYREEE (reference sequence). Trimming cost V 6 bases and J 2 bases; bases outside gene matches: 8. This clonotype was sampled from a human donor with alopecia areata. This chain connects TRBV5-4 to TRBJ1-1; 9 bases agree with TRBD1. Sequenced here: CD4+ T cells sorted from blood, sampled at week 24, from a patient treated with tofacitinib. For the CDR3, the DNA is TGTGCCAGCATGGGACAGGGACGGGTAAACACTGAAGCTTTCTTT. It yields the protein CASMGQGRVNTEAFF.